This T cell receptor beta chain is from a study of prognosis after radiotherapy for stage I lung cancer. The CDR3 is 16 residues long. Trimming removed 5 bases at V and 8 bases at J, with 22 bases between. Study-wide results and caveats: Patients who had metastases reportedly showed TRBV and TRBJ gene usage that varied from that of patients who did not. In patients who developed distant metastases, Shannon entropy measured after stereotactic body radiation therapy was lower, and baseline Shannon entropy was not associated with metastases.

Genomic DNA served as the source from which two-round multiplex PCR generated TCR beta CDR3 amplicons. First-round PCR used primers specific to each TRBV and TRBJ gene. TCRdb processed the multiplex PCR reads anew with MiXCR; each CDR3 protein has one entry. Among around 60,000 distinct CDR3 sequences, about 30% were seen once, and the ten largest hold around 6.9%. Investigators drew around 6 milliliters of peripheral blood at each of two time points. Concerning this clonotype: Antigen specificity is unknown.

The material sequenced was PBMCs, taken before or after stereotactic body radiation therapy (not recorded which). The source of this sequence is a donor aged 50 or older with non-small cell lung cancer. V gene TRBV12-3 or TRBV12-4 combines with J gene TRBJ2-4, with a weak D call TRBD2 (5 bases). The CDR3 reads CASSPSSLGLQDIQYF. The CDR3 nucleotides read TGTGCCAGCAGTCCATCCAGTTTAGGACTCCAGGACATTCAGTACTTC.